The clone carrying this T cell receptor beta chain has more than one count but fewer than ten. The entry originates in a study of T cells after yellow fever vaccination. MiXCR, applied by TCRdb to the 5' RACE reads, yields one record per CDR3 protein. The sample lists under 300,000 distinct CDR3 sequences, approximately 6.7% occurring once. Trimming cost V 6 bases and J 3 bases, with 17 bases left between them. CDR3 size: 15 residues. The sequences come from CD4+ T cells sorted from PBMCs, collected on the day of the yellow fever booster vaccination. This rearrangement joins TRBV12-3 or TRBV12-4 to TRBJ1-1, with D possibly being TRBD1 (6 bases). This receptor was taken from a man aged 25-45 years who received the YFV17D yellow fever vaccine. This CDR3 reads CASRGPTGSHTEAFF. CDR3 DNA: TGTGCCAGCAGGGGGCCTACAGGGTCTCACACTGAAGCTTTCTTT.